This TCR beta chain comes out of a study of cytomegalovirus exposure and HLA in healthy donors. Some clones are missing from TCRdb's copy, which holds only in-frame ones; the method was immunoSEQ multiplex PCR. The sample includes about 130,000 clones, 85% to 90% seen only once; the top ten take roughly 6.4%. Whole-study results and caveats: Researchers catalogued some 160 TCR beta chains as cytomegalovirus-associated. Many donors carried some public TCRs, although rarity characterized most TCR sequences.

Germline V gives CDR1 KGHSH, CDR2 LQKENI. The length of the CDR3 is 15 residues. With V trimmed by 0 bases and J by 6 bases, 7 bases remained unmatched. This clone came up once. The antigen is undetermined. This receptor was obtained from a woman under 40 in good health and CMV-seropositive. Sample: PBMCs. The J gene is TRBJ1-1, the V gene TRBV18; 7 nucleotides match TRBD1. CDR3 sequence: CASSPPGTVGAEAFF. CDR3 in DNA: TGTGCCAGCTCACCACCAGGGACAGTGGGGGCTGAAGCTTTCTTT. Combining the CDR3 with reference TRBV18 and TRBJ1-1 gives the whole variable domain NAGVMQNPRHLVRRRGQEARLRCSPMKGHSHVYWYRQLPEEGLKFMVYLQKENIIDESGMPKERFSAEFPKEGPSILRIQQVVRGDSAAYFCASSPPGTVGAEAFFGQGTRLTVV.